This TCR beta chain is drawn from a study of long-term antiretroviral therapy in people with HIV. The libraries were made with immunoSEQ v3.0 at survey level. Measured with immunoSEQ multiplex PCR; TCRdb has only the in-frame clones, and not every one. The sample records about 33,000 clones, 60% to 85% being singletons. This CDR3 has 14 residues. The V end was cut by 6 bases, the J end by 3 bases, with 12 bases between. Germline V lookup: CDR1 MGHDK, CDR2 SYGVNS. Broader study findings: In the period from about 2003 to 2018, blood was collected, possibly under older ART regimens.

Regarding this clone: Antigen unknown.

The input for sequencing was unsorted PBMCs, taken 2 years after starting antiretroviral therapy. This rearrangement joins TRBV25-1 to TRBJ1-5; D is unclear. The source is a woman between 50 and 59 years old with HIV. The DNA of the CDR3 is TGTGCCAGCAGCGAGACACTGACCAATCAGCCCCAGCATTTT. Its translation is CASSETLTNQPQHF.